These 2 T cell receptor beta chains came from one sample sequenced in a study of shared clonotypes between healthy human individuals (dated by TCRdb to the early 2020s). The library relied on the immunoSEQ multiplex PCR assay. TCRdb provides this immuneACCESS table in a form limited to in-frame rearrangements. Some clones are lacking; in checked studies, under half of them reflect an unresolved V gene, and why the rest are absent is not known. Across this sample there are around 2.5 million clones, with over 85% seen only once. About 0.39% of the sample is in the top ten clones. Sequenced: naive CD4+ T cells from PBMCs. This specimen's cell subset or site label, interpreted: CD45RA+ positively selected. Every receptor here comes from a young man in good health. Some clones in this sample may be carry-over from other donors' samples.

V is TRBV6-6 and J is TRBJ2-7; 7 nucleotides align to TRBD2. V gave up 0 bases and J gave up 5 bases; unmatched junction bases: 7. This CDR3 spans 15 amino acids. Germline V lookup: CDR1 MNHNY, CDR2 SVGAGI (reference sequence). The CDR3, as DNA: TGTGCCAGCAGTTACTCACGCGGGAGTCGGGACGAGCAGTACTTC. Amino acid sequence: CASSYSRGSRDEQYF.

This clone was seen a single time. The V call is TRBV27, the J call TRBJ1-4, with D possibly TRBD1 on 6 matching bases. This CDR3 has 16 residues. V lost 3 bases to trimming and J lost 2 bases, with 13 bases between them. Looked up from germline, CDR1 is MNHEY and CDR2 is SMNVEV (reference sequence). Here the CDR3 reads CASSFRKGGTNEKLFF. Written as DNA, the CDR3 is TGTGCCAGCAGTTTCCGGAAGGGGGGTACTAATGAAAAACTGTTTTTT.